This T cell receptor (beta chain) comes out of a study of T cell responses to AZD1222 COVID-19 vaccine. A remark on this clone: What it binds is unknown.

Second-dose schedules of about 4 or about 12 weeks were combined. This CDR3 has 15 amino acids. Germline-derived CDR1 and CDR2 are MNHEY and SVGAGI. V was pared by 10 bases and J by 3 bases, with 12 bases of the junction left unmatched. The repertoire was sequenced with immunoSEQ multiplex PCR; TCRdb's copy has only in-frame clones and lacks some. The top ten clones hold 9.5% to 13% of a sample with fewer than 200,000 clones, around 88% of them seen once. Study-wide points: It should be noted that donors were predominantly white British and more often female, and clonal diversity was possibly underestimated.

The sequences come from peripheral blood, collected 28 days after the second AZD1222 dose. The sequence was obtained from an adult who received the AZD1222 COVID-19 vaccine. This chain uses TRBV6-5 with TRBJ2-1; 7 bases agree with TRBD1. CDR3 loop: CATHHRDSGYNEQFF. The DNA of the CDR3 is TGTGCCACCCACCACCGGGACAGCGGCTACAATGAGCAGTTCTTC.